What follows describes a single T cell receptor beta chain. The source of the sample is a study of beta chain features in type 1 diabetes. The isolated RNA, all of it, was reverse transcribed, so expressed TCRB transcripts were what got sequenced. Clones were read by immunoSEQ multiplex PCR, and TCRdb kept only the in-frame ones, dropping some. The data show about 620,000 clones, 15% to 17% seen once. J was trimmed by 5 bases and V by 1 base; bases with no gene match: 6. The CDR3 length is 15 residues. Germline V gene data show CDR1 as GTSNPN and CDR2 as SVGIG (reference sequence). The V and J genes are TRBV30 and TRBJ1-4; 8 bases are shared with TRBD1. The sequenced sample consisted of naive CD4+ T cells from blood. The receptor comes from a man aged 18 to 29 in good health. CDR3 protein: CAWSGGRQGNEKLFF. In nucleotides, the CDR3 is TGTGCCTGGAGTGGAGGTAGACAGGGGAATGAAAAACTGTTTTTT.